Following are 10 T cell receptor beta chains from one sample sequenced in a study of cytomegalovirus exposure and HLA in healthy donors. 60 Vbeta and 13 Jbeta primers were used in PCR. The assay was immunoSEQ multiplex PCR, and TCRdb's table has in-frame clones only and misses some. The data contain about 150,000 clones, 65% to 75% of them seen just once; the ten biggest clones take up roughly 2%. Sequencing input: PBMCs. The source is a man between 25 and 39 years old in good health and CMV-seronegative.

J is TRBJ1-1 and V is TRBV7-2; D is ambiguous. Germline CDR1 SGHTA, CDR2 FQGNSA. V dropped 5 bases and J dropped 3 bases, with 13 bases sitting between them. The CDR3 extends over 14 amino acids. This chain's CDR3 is CASSQDGLYTEAFF. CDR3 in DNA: TGTGCCAGCAGCCAAGATGGGCTCTACACTGAAGCTTTCTTT.

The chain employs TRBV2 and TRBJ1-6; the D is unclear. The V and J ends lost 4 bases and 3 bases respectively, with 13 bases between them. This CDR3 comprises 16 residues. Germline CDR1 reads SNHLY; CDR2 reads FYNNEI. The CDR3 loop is CASSVENNNYNSPLHF. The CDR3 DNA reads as TGTGCCAGCAGTGTTGAAAACAACAACTATAATTCACCCCTCCACTTT.

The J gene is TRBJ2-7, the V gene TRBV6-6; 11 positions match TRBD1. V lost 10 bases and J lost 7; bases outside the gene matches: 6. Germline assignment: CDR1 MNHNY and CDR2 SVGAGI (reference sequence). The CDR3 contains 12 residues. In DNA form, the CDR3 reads TGTGCCACCGGACAGGGGGCGGAGGAGCAGTACTTC. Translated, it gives CATGQGAEEQYF.

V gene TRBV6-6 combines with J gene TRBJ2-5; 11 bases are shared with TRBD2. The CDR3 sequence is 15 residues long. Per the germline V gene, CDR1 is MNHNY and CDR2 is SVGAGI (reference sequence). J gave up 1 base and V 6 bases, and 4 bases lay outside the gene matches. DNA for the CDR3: TGTGCCAGCAGCCTGGGACTAGCGGTCCAAGAGACCCAGTACTTC. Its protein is CASSLGLAVQETQYF.

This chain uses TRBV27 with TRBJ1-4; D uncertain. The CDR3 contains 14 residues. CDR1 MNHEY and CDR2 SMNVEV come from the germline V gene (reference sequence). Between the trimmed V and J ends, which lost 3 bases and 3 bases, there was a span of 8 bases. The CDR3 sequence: CASSLAGANEKLFF. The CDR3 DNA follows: TGTGCCAGCAGTTTGGCTGGAGCTAATGAAAAACTGTTTTTT. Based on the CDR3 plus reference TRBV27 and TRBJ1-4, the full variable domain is EAQVTQNPRYLITVTGKKLTVTCSQNMNHEYMSWYRQDPGLGLRQIYYSMNVEVTDKGDVPEGYKVSRKEKRNFPLILESPSPNQTSLYFCASSLAGANEKLFFGSGTQLSVL.

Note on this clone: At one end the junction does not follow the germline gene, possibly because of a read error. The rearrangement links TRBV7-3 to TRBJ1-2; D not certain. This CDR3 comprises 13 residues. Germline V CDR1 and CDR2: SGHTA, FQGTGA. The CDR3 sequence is CASSLGGNSGYTF. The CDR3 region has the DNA TGTGCCAGCAGCCTAGGCGGGAACTCTGGCTACACCTTC.

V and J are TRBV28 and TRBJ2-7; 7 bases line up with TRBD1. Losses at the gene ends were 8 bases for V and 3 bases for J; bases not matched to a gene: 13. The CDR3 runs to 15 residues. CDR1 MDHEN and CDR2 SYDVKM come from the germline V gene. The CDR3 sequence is CASGRFRTGSYEQYF. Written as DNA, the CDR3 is TGTGCCAGCGGTCGCTTCAGGACAGGCAGCTACGAGCAGTACTTC.

The CDR3 is CASSGRLAGGSDTQYF. The DNA for the CDR3 is TGTGCCAGCAGCGGCAGACTAGCGGGGGGTTCGGATACGCAGTATTTT. The J gene is TRBJ2-3, the V gene TRBV5-4; 13 nucleotides line up with TRBD2. The CDR3 totals 16 residues. Germline CDR1 and CDR2: SGHNT and YYREEE (reference sequence). V was clipped by 4 bases and J by 6 bases; unmatched bases: 8.

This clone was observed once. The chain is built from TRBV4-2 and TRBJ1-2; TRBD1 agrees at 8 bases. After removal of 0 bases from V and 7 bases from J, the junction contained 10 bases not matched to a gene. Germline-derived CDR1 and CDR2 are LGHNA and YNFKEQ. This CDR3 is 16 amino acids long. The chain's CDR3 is CASSQDRGQVGTGYTF. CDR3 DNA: TGTGCCAGCAGCCAAGACCGGGGACAGGTTGGGACTGGCTACACCTTC.

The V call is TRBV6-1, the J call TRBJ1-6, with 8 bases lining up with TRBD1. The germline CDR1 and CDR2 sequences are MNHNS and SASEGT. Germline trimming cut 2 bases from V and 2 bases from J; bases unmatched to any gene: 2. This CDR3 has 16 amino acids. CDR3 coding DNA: TGTGCCAGCAGTGAATACAGGGGGACCTATAATTCACCCCTCCACTTT. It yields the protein CASSEYRGTYNSPLHF.